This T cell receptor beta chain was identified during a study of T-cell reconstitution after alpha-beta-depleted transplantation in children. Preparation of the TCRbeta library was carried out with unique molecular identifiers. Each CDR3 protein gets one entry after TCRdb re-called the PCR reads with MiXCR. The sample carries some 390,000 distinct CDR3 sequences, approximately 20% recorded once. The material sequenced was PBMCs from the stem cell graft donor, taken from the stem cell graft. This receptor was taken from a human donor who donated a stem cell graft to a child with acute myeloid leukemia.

The CDR3 protein is CASSQGEFSNQPQHF. CDR3 bases: TGTGCCAGCAGCCAGGGGGAATTTAGCAATCAGCCCCAGCATTTT. The chain has TRBV3-1 and TRBJ1-5; TRBD1 is a possible D gene (5 bases). V lost 3 bases to trimming and J lost 0 bases, with 9 bases between them. Germline CDR1 reads LGHDT; CDR2 reads YNNKEL (reference sequence). This CDR3 has 15 residues.